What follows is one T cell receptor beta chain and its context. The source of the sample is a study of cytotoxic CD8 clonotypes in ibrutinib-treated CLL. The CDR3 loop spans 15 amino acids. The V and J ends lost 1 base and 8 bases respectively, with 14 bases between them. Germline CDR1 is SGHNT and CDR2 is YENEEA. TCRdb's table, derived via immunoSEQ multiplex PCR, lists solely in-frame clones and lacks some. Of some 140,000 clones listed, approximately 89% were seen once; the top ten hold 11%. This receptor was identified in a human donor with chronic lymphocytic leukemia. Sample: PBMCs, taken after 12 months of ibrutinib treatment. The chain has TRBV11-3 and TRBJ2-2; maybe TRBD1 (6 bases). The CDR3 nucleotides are TGTGCCAGCAGCTTAGGGGCAGGGACATTTGGGGAGCTGTTTTTT. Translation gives CASSLGAGTFGELFF.